This T cell receptor beta chain was retrieved from a study of cytomegalovirus exposure and HLA in healthy donors. As for the study in general: Sequencing of 180 million or so T cells in an earlier analysis found approximately 120 million unique TCR beta sequences. Study-wide findings and caveats: It was likely that a cluster of highly shared sequence variants was a sequencing artifact. The sole available immune exposure information was CMV serostatus. Accurate predictions that matched the HLA-A and HLA-B alleles of most subjects were reportedly made from TCR beta sequences.

On this clone itself: Its antigen is not identified.

The PCR was carried out with 60 Vbeta primers and 13 Jbeta primers. Using immunoSEQ multiplex PCR, the repertoire was profiled, and TCRdb retains in-frame clones only, with some absent. The sample has 110,000 to 150,000 clones, roughly 71% seen once. From germline, CDR1 is SGHRS and CDR2 YFSETQ. This CDR3 is 14 amino acids long. Trimming stripped 6 bases from V and 2 bases from J, with 14 bases between. Sequences were obtained from PBMCs. The TCR was taken from a man aged 25 to 40 in good health and CMV-seronegative. The V gene is TRBV5-1, the J gene TRBJ2-5, with D possibly matching TRBD2 (6 bases). The CDR3 reads CASTLSSAQETQYF. CDR3 nucleotides: TGCGCCAGCACCCTTTCTAGCGCACAAGAGACCCAGTACTTC.